The sequence of this T cell receptor beta chain was determined in a study of blood T cell repertoires in COVID-19. The overall study: Sites across the United States, Italy and Spain contributed samples from acute and convalescent COVID-19.

As handled by the study authors: It was from reference gene primer amplification that nucleated cell counts were estimated. Produced via immunoSEQ multiplex PCR; TCRdb's table is partial and in-frame only. V, J and clone size derive from that table, while D and trimming were established from the DNA sequence. The table records around 170,000 clones, 84% of them present only once. The ends lost 8 bases at V and 1 base at J; junction bases unmatched: 21. Looked up from germline, CDR1 is LNHDA and CDR2 is SQIVND (reference sequence). The length of the CDR3 is 19 residues. This chain uses TRBV19 with TRBJ1-1; 8 bases agree with TRBD1. The clonotype comes from a man aged 45-65 years who had recovered from COVID-19. The specimen sequenced was PBMCs or T cells enriched from blood (not recorded which). The CDR3 DNA reads as TGTGCCAGTGCTAGTTCCTTACGACAGGGGTCCCGCAGGAACACTGAAGCTTTCTTT. It translates to CASASSLRQGSRRNTEAFF.